This T cell receptor (beta chain) was captured in a study of PD-1 blockade in classical Hodgkin lymphoma. General study findings and limits: The origin of the repertoire differences remains undefined, with disease activity or prior therapy as possible causes. Healthy donors reportedly exceeded newly diagnosed patients in baseline TCR diversity.

Points on this clone: Its target is unknown.

Sequenced by immunoSEQ multiplex PCR; TCRdb stores in-frame clones only, minus some. The repertoire consists of about 22,000 clones, with about 90% occurring once and the leading ten covering about 0.54%. Time point in this sample: newly diagnosed, previously untreated cHL patient sample. Isolation of CD4+ T cells from thawed PBMCs was performed by magnetic negative selection. Comparison relied on PBMCs that came from newly diagnosed, untreated classical Hodgkin lymphoma. CDR3 size: 16 residues. The germline CDR1 and CDR2 sequences are MNHEY and SMNVEV (reference sequence). V dropped 2 bases and J dropped 3; count of bases not matched to a gene: 9.

The sequence derives from a human donor with classical Hodgkin lymphoma. The chain employs TRBV27 and TRBJ2-5, with 7 nucleotides matching TRBD1. The material sequenced was CD4+ T cells from blood. CDR3 bases: TGTGCCAGCAGTTTAATCCACCGGCAGGGGGAAGAGACCCAGTACTTC. It is translated as CASSLIHRQGEETQYF.